This TCR beta chain was captured by sequencing in a study of control samples from healthy donors and cancer patients. CDR1 is SGHDT, CDR2 YYEEEE, per germline. Trimming took off 4 bases at V and 4 bases at J, with 6 bases between the two ends. The CDR3 is made up of 12 amino acids. Measured with immunoSEQ multiplex PCR; TCRdb has only the in-frame clones, and not every one. This sample has tens of thousands of clones; 79% occur once, and the top ten carry about 20%. The sequencing input was PBMCs. This sequence originates from a man in his 60s with head and neck cancer. V gene TRBV5-6 combines with J gene TRBJ2-1; D uncertain. CDR3 DNA sequence: TGTGCCAGCAGCCATGTTTACAATGAGCAGTTCTTC. Its protein product is CASSHVYNEQFF.